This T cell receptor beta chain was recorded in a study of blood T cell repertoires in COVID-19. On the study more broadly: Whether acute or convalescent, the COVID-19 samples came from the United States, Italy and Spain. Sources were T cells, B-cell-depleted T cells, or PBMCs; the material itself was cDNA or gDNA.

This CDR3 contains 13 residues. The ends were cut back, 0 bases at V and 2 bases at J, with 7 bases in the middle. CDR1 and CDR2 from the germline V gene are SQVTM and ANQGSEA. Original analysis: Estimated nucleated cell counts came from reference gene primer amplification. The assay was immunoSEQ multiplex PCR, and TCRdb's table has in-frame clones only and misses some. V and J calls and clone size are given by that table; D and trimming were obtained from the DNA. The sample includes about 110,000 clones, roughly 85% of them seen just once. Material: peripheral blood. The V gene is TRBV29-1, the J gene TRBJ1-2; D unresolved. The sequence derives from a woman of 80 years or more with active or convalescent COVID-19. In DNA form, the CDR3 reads TGCAGCGTTGAAGATACGGTAAACTATGGCTACACCTTC. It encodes CSVEDTVNYGYTF.